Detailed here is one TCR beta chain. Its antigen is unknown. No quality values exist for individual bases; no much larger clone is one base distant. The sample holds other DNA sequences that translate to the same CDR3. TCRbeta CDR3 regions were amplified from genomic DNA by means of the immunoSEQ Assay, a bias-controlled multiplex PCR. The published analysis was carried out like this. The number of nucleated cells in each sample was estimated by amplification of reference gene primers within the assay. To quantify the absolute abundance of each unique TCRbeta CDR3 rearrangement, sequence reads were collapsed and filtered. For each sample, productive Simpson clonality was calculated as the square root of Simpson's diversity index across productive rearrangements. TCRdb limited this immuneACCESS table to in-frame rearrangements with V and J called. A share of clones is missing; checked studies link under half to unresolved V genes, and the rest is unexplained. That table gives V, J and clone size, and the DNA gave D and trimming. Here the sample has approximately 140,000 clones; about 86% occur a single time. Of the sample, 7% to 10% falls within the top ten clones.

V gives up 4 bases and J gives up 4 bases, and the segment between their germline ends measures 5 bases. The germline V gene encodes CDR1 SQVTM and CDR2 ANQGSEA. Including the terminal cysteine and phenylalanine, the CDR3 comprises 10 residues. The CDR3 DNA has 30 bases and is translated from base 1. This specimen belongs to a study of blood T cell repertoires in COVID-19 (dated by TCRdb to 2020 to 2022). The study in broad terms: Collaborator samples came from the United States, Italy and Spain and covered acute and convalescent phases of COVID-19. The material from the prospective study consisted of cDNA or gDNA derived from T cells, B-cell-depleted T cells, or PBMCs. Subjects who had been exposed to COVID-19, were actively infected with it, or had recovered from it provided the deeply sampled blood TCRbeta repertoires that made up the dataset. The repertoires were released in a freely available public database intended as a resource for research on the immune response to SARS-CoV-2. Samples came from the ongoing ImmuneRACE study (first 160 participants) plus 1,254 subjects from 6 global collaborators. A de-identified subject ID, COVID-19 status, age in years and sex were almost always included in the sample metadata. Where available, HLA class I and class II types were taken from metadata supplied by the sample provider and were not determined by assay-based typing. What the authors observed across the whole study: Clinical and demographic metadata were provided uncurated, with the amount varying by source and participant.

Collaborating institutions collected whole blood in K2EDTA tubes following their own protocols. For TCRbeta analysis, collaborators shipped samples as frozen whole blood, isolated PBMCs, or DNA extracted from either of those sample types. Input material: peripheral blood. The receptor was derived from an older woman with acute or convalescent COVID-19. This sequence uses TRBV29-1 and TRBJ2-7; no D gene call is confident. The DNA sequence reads TGCAGCGTTGGTACTTACGAGCAGTACTTC. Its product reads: CSVGTYEQYF.